The 21 T cell receptor beta chains presented below share a single source sample, sequenced in a study of T cell responses to AZD1222 COVID-19 vaccine (dated by TCRdb to about 2021). The library was obtained by the immunoSEQ multiplex PCR assay. Here the immuneACCESS table is served through TCRdb, limited to in-frame sequences with V and J called. Missing clones are a known gap in these copies; in checked studies unresolved V genes cover under half, and the rest lacks a known reason. The sample table lists more than 85,000 clones, 70% to 90% of them with a count of one. The leading ten clones occupy around 3% of the sample. The time point label for this specimen denotes: baseline before first vaccination. The sequenced sample was peripheral blood, obtained on day 0 of AZD1222 vaccination. The receptors shown here come from an adult in good health.

This chain joins TRBV28 and TRBJ2-7; a possible D gene is TRBD1 (7 bases). This CDR3 has 14 residues. Per the germline V gene, CDR1 is MDHEN and CDR2 is SYDVKM. V was pared by 6 bases and J by 6 bases, with 18 bases between. Here the CDR3 reads CASSRQGGRVEQYF. The CDR3 coding sequence is TGTGCCAGCAGCCGACAGGGAGGACGTGTCGAGCAGTACTTC.

The chain is built from TRBV15 and TRBJ2-7; D is ambiguous. Germline CDR1 LNHNV, CDR2 YYDKDF (reference sequence). The V end was cut by 1 base, the J end by 0 bases, with 10 bases between. This CDR3 has 15 amino acids. CDR3 nucleotide sequence: TGTGCCACCAGCAGAGTGGGTTTTGACTCCTACGAGCAGTACTTC. Protein product: CATSRVGFDSYEQYF.

In this sample, this clone turned up once. This chain uses TRBV9 with TRBJ2-3, with a tentative D call TRBD1 (6 bases). This CDR3 has 15 residues. The germline V and J ends were trimmed by 2 bases and 2 bases, with 12 bases remaining between them. Per the germline V gene, CDR1 is SGDLS and CDR2 is YYNGEE. CDR3 sequence (DNA): TGTGCCAGCAGCGTTCTGGACAGTCCCACAGATACGCAGTATTTT. It yields the protein CASSVLDSPTDTQYF.

V gene TRBV7-8 combines with J gene TRBJ2-7; D unresolved. Germline-derived CDR1 and CDR2 are SGHVS and FQNEAQ. V was cut by 8 bases and J by 0 bases, with 8 bases left in between. This CDR3 region has 12 residues. As DNA, the CDR3 is TGTGCCAGCGCCCTGAGCTCCTACGAGCAGTACTTC. This gives the protein CASALSSYEQYF. Drawing the rest from reference TRBV7-8 and TRBJ2-7, the complete variable domain is GAGVSQSPRYKVAKRGQDVALRCDPISGHVSLFWYQQALGQGPEFLTYFQNEAQLDKSGLPSDRFFAERPEGSVSTLKIQRTQQEDSAVYLCASALSSYEQYFGPGTRLTVT.

The gene calls are TRBV11-3 and TRBJ2-7; D not certain. Looked up from germline, CDR1 is SGHNT and CDR2 is YENEEA. CDR3 length equals 15 residues. V was cut by 5 bases and J by 0 bases, with 14 bases left in between. DNA for the CDR3: TGTGCCAGCAGCAAGGCCCGGACCAGCTCCTACGAGCAGTACTTC. Amino acids: CASSKARTSSYEQYF.

The V gene is TRBV9, the J gene TRBJ2-3; the D is unclear. CDR3 length: 14 residues. CDR1 is SGDLS, CDR2 YYNGEE, per germline. V lost 0 bases, J lost 0 bases, and 5 bases lay in between. Here the CDR3 reads CASSVVSSTDTQYF. DNA of the CDR3: TGTGCCAGCAGCGTAGTCAGTAGCACAGATACGCAGTATTTT.

The chain combines TRBV10-3 with TRBJ1-1, with 9 bases matching TRBD1. The CDR3 length is 14 residues. Losses at the gene ends were 5 bases for V and 4 bases for J; bases not matched to a gene: 5. The germline V gene has CDR1 ENHRY and CDR2 SYGVKD. CDR3 residues: CAISIGTGRTEAFF. The CDR3 DNA reads TGTGCCATCAGTATCGGGACAGGGCGCACTGAAGCTTTCTTT.

The chain couples TRBV10-3 to TRBJ1-3, with D possibly TRBD1 on 6 matching bases. Per the germline V gene, CDR1 is ENHRY and CDR2 is SYGVKD. The CDR3 has 17 amino acids. V was trimmed by 3 bases and J by 4 bases, leaving 19 bases between them. The CDR3 DNA sequence: TGTGCCATCAGTGACCTAACAGGGAAGGAATCAGGAAACACCATATATTTT. Translated: CAISDLTGKESGNTIYF.

The rearrangement links TRBV4-3 to TRBJ1-5, with D hard to call. V shed 1 base and J shed 4 bases, with 8 bases lying between them. Germline lookup yields CDR1 LGHNA and CDR2 YSLEER. The CDR3 runs 14 residues. CDR3 amino acids: CASSQAGRNQPQHF. CDR3 nucleotides: TGCGCCAGCAGCCAAGCGGGCCGAAATCAGCCCCAGCATTTT.

V and J are TRBV28 and TRBJ1-5; D gene unclear. Trimming removed 8 bases at V and 11 bases at J, with 16 bases between. The V gene's germline CDR1 is MDHEN and CDR2 SYDVKM. This CDR3 is 12 amino acids long. Here the CDR3 DNA reads TGTGCCAGCGGACCCCTGGGAGAGGCCCAGCATTTT. The encoded protein is CASGPLGEAQHF.

V gene TRBV9 combines with J gene TRBJ1-1; TRBD1 matches at 8 bases. J was trimmed by 8 bases and V by 4 bases; bases with no gene match: 7. The CDR3 sequence is 13 residues long. Germline loops: CDR1 SGDLS, CDR2 YYNGEE. The CDR3 DNA reads as TGTGCCAGCAGCCGTAGACAGGGGACCGAAGCTTTCTTT. It codes for CASSRRQGTEAFF.

The chain uses TRBV11-3 and TRBJ1-3; D unclear. The CDR3 contains 13 residues. Germline lookup yields CDR1 SGHNT and CDR2 YENEEA. V dropped 4 bases and J dropped 4 bases, with 8 bases sitting between them. The CDR3 loop reads CASSSVPGNTIYF. Written as DNA, the CDR3 is TGTGCCAGCAGCTCGGTACCAGGAAACACCATATATTTT. The variable domain in full, with the rest retrieved from reference TRBV11-3 and TRBJ1-3, is EAGVVQSPRYKIIEKKQPVAFWCNPISGHNTLYWYLQNLGQGPELLIRYENEEAVDDSQLPKDRFSAERLKGVDSTLKIQPAELGDSAVYLCASSSVPGNTIYFGEGSWLTVV.

V usage is TRBV5-1 and J usage is TRBJ1-1, with D possibly matching TRBD1 (6 bases). The V gene lost 3 bases and the J gene lost 10 bases, with 19 bases spanning the gap. Germline CDR1 SGHRS, CDR2 YFSETQ. CDR3 length equals 14 residues. CDR3: CASSSENGGASAFF. As DNA, the CDR3 is TGCGCCAGCAGCTCGGAAAATGGGGGGGCCTCAGCTTTCTTT.

This chain connects TRBV6-2 or TRBV6-3 to TRBJ2-5; TRBD2 agrees at 8 bases. The CDR3 consists of 14 residues. V dropped 4 bases and J dropped 5; count of bases not matched to a gene: 6. From germline, CDR1 is MNHEY and CDR2 SVGEGT. The CDR3 reads CASSSRGGQETQYF. CDR3 in DNA: TGTGCCAGCAGTTCACGGGGGGGCCAGGAGACCCAGTACTTC.

This clone has only one observation. The V call is TRBV11-3, the J call TRBJ2-7, with 10 positions matching TRBD2. There are 15 residues in the CDR3. Per the germline V gene, CDR1 is SGHNT and CDR2 is YENEEA. V lost 1 base and J lost 6; bases outside the gene matches: 6. CDR3 in amino acids: CASSLGAGGRSEQYF. CDR3 bases: TGTGCCAGCAGCTTAGGAGCGGGAGGGCGATCCGAGCAGTACTTC. Drawing the rest from reference TRBV11-3 and TRBJ2-7, the complete variable domain is EAGVVQSPRYKIIEKKQPVAFWCNPISGHNTLYWYLQNLGQGPELLIRYENEEAVDDSQLPKDRFSAERLKGVDSTLKIQPAELGDSAVYLCASSLGAGGRSEQYFGPGTRLTVT.

The gene calls are TRBV7-9 and TRBJ2-7; D not resolved. V lost 2 bases and J lost 2, with 7 bases in between. The CDR3 is 13 amino acids. Germline CDR1 and CDR2: SEHNR and FQNEAQ (reference sequence). The CDR3 nucleotides read TGTGCCAGCAGCTTATCACCCACCTACGAGCAGTACTTC. Protein: CASSLSPTYEQYF. Full variable domain (rest looked up from reference TRBV7-9 and TRBJ2-7): DTGVSQNPRHKITKRGQNVTFRCDPISEHNRLYWYRQTLGQGPEFLTYFQNEAQLEKSRLLSDRFSAERPKGSFSTLEIQRTEQGDSAMYLCASSLSPTYEQYFGPGTRLTVT.

The rearrangement uses TRBV19 and TRBJ1-3, with D maybe TRBD1 (5 bases). Germline CDR1 LNHDA, CDR2 SQIVND (reference sequence). The V end was cut by 4 bases, the J end by 0 bases, with 10 bases between. The CDR3 has 15 residues. The CDR3 protein is CASSTRGSSGNTIYF. For the CDR3, the DNA is TGTGCCAGTAGTACCCGGGGCAGCTCTGGAAACACCATATATTTT.

V usage is TRBV5-4 and J usage is TRBJ1-1; D perhaps matches TRBD1 (6 bases). The CDR3 has 13 residues. Trimming shortened V by 2 bases and J by 10 bases, and 15 bases separated the two germline ends. Germline V gives CDR1 SGHNT, CDR2 YYREEE (reference sequence). In DNA, the CDR3 is TGTGCCAGCAGCTTCACCGGGACACCCTCAGCTTTCTTT. Translating it yields CASSFTGTPSAFF.

The chain recombines TRBV5-5 with TRBJ1-1; unclear D gene. Trimming took off 4 bases at V and 5 bases at J, with 12 bases between the two ends. Germline CDR1 SGHKS, CDR2 YYEKEE (reference sequence). CDR3 size: 13 residues. The CDR3 sequence: CASSLASRTEAFF. The CDR3 DNA follows: TGTGCCAGCAGCCTGGCAAGTCGTACTGAAGCTTTCTTT.

V and J are TRBV28 and TRBJ1-3; possible D gene TRBD1, 6 bases. V dropped 6 bases and J dropped 2 bases, with 17 bases sitting between them. CDR3 size: 16 residues. Germline-derived CDR1 and CDR2 are MDHEN and SYDVKM. DNA of the CDR3: TGTGCCAGCAGGGGGGCGGGGGTCCCCGCTGGAAACACCATATATTTT. Amino acids: CASRGAGVPAGNTIYF.

CDR3 coding DNA: TGTGCCAGCAGTTACCTCGGTGAACAGGGCCCAGAGACCCAGTACTTC. Translated, it gives CASSYLGEQGPETQYF. The chain employs TRBV6-6 and TRBJ2-5; a possible D gene is TRBD1 (6 bases). Trimming removed 2 bases at V and 4 bases at J, with 17 bases between. CDR3 length: 16 amino acids. In germline, CDR1 is MNHNY, CDR2 SVGAGI (reference sequence).